The present TCR beta chain was sequenced within a study of cytomegalovirus exposure and HLA in healthy donors. Findings and caveats of the study: A later analysis linked a missense DCLRE1C variant to TCR beta V- and J-gene trimming. In a later analysis, TCR association rates varied by HLA locus: DRB1 most, HLA-C fewest.

This clone was detected once. Antigen unknown. V lost 7 bases, J lost 8 bases, and 20 bases lay in between. CDR1 is LNHDA and CDR2 is SQIVND in the germline V gene (reference sequence). This CDR3 has 14 residues. It was with 60 Vbeta and 13 Jbeta primers that the PCR ran. Sequenced by immunoSEQ multiplex PCR; TCRdb stores in-frame clones only, minus some. This table has 150,000 to 200,000 clones, around 80% appearing once. The rearrangement joins TRBV19 to TRBJ1-2; a possible D gene is TRBD1 (5 bases). Material for sequencing was PBMCs. This TCR was sampled from a male donor in good health and CMV-seropositive. The CDR3 DNA follows: TGTGCCAGTAATTGGGGCAGGGTTGATTTAGGCTACACCTTC. Translating gives CASNWGRVDLGYTF.